The clone carrying this T cell receptor (beta chain) appeared a single time. Its target is not known. Peripheral blood came from all dose cohorts at three timepoints. These data come from a study of OX40 agonist ivuxolimab in advanced cancers. The wider study: Therapy given before enrollment (anti-PD-1, anti-PD-L1 or anti-CTLA-4) was allowed, and roughly 41% had some. Study-wide points: With doses of 0.1 to 3.0 mg/kg, CD4+ and CD8+ blood T cells had undergone clonal expansion by week 6. CD8+ T cells (on average) carried more expanded clones than CD4+ T cells.

Profiling relied on immunoSEQ multiplex PCR, and the TCRdb table lists in-frame clones only, not all of them. The sample carries about 66,000 clones, 75% to 90% recorded once. Germline values: CDR1 MDHEN, CDR2 SYDVKM. This CDR3 is 13 amino acids long. V was clipped by 8 bases and J by 6 bases, with 16 bases between them. The sample was CD4+ or CD8+ T cells sorted from blood, taken in a trial of the OX40 agonist ivuxolimab. This TCR came from an adult with an advanced solid tumor such as melanoma, head and neck, liver or kidney cancer. V usage is TRBV28 and J usage is TRBJ1-1; D might be TRBD1 (5 bases). The CDR3: CASGIGGVAEAFF. CDR3 coding DNA: TGTGCCAGCGGCATCGGGGGTGTGGCTGAAGCTTTCTTT. Drawing the rest from reference TRBV28 and TRBJ1-1, the complete variable domain is DVKVTQSSRYLVKRTGEKVFLECVQDMDHENMFWYRQDPGLGLRLIYFSYDVKMKEKGDIPEGYSVSREKKERFSLILESASTNQTSMYLCASGIGGVAEAFFGQGTRLTVV.